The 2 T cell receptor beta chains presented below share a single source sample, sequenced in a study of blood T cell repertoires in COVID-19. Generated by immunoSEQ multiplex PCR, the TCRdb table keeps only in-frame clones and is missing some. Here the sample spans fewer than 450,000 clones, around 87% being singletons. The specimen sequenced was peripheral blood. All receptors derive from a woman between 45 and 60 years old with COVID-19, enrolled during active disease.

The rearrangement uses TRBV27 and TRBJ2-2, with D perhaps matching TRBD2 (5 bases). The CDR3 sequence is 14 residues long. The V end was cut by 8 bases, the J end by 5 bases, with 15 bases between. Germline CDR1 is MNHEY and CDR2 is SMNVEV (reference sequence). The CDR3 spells CASHPIGVTGELFF. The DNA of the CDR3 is TGTGCCAGCCACCCGATCGGGGTAACCGGGGAGCTGTTTTTT.

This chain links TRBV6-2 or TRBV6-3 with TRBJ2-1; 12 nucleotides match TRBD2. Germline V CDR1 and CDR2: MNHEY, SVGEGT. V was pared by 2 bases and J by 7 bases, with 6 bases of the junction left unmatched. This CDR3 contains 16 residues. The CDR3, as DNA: TGTGCCAGCAGTTACCGCAGACTAGCGGGAGTAAATGAGCAGTTCTTC. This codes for CASSYRRLAGVNEQFF.